The 5 T cell receptor beta chains below were found in one sample sequenced in a study of a mutant IDH1 vaccine in newly diagnosed glioma. Assay: immunoSEQ multiplex PCR; the TCRdb copy retains only in-frame clones and omits some. The table records about 38,000 clones, around 90% of them present only once. The time point was: baseline, week 1 (first vaccination visit). Described treatment: pre-vaccination baseline after standard-of-care therapy. The source material was PBMCs, sampled from a glioma patient treated with radiotherapy, temozolomide or both. Source of these receptors: a man younger than 30 with glioma.

This clone appeared once. The chain combines TRBV6-5 with TRBJ1-2; D not certain. Trimming removed 0 bases at V and 4 bases at J, with 9 bases between. The CDR3 has 14 amino acids. Germline loops: CDR1 MNHEY, CDR2 SVGAGI. CDR3 loop: CASSYSRESYGYTF. CDR3 nucleotides: TGTGCCAGCAGTTACTCGCGGGAGAGCTATGGCTACACCTTC.

The rearrangement joins TRBV30 to TRBJ1-1; the D is unclear. The V gene's germline CDR1 is GTSNPN and CDR2 SVGIG (reference sequence). The CDR3 spans 15 residues. Deletions cut 0 bases from V and 5 bases from J, with 16 bases between. The CDR3 coding sequence is TGTGCCTGGAGTGTTACTTTGGGTTTCCAAACTGAAGCTTTCTTT. Its translation is CAWSVTLGFQTEAFF. Complete variable domain (other parts from reference TRBV30 and TRBJ1-1): SQTIHQWPATLVQPVGSPLSLECTVEGTSNPNLYWYRQAAGRGLQLLFYSVGIGQISSEVPQNLSASRPQDRQFILSSKKLLLSDSGFYLCAWSVTLGFQTEAFFGQGTRLTVV.

The V gene is TRBV5-4, the J gene TRBJ2-3; the D is unclear. V shed 2 bases and J shed 5 bases, with 6 bases lying between them. Germline CDR1 SGHNT, CDR2 YYREEE (reference sequence). The CDR3 is made up of 12 amino acids. The CDR3 DNA reads TGTGCCAGCAGCTTCGATCGAGATACGCAGTATTTT. It specifies CASSFDRDTQYF.

The chain has TRBV4-2 and TRBJ1-2; TRBD1 might be the D (5 bases). The CDR3 consists of 14 residues. V lost 4 bases and J 3 bases, leaving 12 bases between the germline ends. Germline V gives CDR1 LGHNA, CDR2 YNFKEQ. The CDR3 reads CASSPLARDYGYTF. As DNA, the CDR3 is TGTGCCAGCAGCCCCCTGGCCAGGGACTATGGCTACACCTTC.

This clone is a singleton in its sample. The J gene is TRBJ2-7, the V gene TRBV18, with TRBD2 matching over 8 bases. Germline V gene lookup returns CDR1 KGHSH and CDR2 LQKENI. The CDR3 is 15 residues long. V lost 6 bases, J lost 5 bases, and 12 bases stayed unmatched. CDR3 region: CASSFAGGSQDEQYF. CDR3 in DNA: TGTGCCAGCTCTTTTGCGGGAGGCTCTCAGGACGAGCAGTACTTC.